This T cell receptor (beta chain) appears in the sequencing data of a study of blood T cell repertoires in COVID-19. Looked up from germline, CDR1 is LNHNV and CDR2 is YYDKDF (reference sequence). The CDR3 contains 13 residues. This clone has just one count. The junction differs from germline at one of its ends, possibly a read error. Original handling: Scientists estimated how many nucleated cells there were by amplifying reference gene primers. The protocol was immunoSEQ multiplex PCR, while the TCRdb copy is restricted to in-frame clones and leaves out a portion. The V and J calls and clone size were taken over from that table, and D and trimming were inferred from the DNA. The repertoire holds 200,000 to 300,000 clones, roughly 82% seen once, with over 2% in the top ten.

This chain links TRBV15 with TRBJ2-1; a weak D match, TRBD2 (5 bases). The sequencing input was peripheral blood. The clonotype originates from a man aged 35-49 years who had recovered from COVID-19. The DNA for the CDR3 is TGTGCCACCAGCGGAGACTACTACAATGAGCAGTTCTTC. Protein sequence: CATSGDYYNEQFF.